The present T cell receptor beta chain was sequenced within a study of CD4 T cells in relation to SARS-CoV-2 and coronaviruses. Study-level information: TCR beta CDR3s were sequenced after approximately ten-day antigen culture of PBMCs.

The CDR3 sequence is 14 residues long. With 0 bases removed from V and 6 bases from J, the gap between germline ends came to 9 bases. Germline CDR1 LNHDA, CDR2 SQIVND (reference sequence). This clone was seen a few times. The target antigen is unknown. The unexposed donors gave CD4+ T cells in about 2011-2018, prior to COVID-19. The cells were cultured for around ten days before CD4+ T cells were isolated. PBMCs were plated at two million per well in IL-2-containing medium. The data were produced by immunoSEQ multiplex PCR, yet TCRdb's version contains in-frame clones alone and is incomplete. Of 15,000 to 20,000 clones in the sample, about 73% are singletons; the top ten hold over 25%.

The TCR comes from a human donor in good health. Sequencing was carried out using CD4+ T cells from PBMCs, cultured in vitro. The genes are TRBV19 and TRBJ2-4, with D hard to call. CDR3 protein: CASSIDEVTNIQYF. In DNA, the CDR3 is TGTGCCAGTAGTATAGATGAGGTCACAAACATTCAGTACTTC.